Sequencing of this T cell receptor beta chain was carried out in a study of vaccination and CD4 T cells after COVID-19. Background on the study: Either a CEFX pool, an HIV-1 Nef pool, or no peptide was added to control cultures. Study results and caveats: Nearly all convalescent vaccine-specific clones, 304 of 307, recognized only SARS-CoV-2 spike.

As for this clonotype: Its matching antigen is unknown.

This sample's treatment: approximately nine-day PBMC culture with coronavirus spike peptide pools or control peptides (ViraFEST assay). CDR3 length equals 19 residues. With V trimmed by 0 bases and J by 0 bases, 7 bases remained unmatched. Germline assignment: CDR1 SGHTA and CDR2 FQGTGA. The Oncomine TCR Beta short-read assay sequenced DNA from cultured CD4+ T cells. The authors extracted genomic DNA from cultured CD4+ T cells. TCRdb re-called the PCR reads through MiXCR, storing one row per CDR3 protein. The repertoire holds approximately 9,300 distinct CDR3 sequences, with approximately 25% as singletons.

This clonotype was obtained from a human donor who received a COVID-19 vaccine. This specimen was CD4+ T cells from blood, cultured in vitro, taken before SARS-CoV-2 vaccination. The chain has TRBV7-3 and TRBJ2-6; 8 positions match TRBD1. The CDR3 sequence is CASSLTGQASSSGANVLTF. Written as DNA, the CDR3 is TGTGCCAGCAGCTTAACGGGACAGGCCTCAAGCTCTGGGGCCAACGTCCTGACTTTC. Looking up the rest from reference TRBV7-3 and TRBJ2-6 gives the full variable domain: GAGVSQTPSNKVTEKGKYVELRCDPISGHTALYWYRQSLGQGPEFLIYFQGTGAADDSGLPNDRFFAVRPEGSVSTLKIQRTERGDSAVYLCASSLTGQASSSGANVLTFGAGSRLTVL.